A single sample is the source of the 7 T cell receptor beta chains below, sequenced in a study of blood T cell repertoires in COVID-19. Clones were read by immunoSEQ multiplex PCR, and TCRdb kept only the in-frame ones, dropping some. Of around 160,000 clones listed, 88% were seen once; the top ten hold under 3%. Sequenced: peripheral blood. The source is a human donor in a cohort sampled during active COVID-19.

This chain uses TRBV19 with TRBJ1-2; tentatively, D is TRBD1 (6 bases). The CDR3 runs to 13 residues. Deletions cut 6 bases from V and 4 bases from J, with 12 bases between. Germline V CDR1 and CDR2: LNHDA, SQIVND (reference sequence). The CDR3, as DNA: TGTGCCAGTAGAGCAGGGGCCTTCTATGGCTACACCTTC. This codes for CASRAGAFYGYTF.

The chain recombines TRBV19 with TRBJ2-1; 9 nucleotides line up with TRBD2. The V and J ends lost 2 bases and 4 bases, in that order; junction bases with no gene match: 3. The CDR3 length is 15 residues. CDR1 is LNHDA, CDR2 SQIVND, per germline (reference sequence). The CDR3 sequence: CASSIMRGGYNEQFF. CDR3 nucleotides: TGTGCCAGTAGTATAATGCGGGGGGGATACAATGAGCAGTTCTTC.

The table lists this clone with a count of one. The gene calls are TRBV7-9 and TRBJ2-3, with 8 bases matching TRBD2. In germline, CDR1 is SEHNR, CDR2 FQNEAQ (reference sequence). The CDR3 has 15 amino acids. The junction had 8 bases not matched to a gene; V was cut back by 5 bases and J by 4 bases. The CDR3 spells CASSIGLARSDTQYF. CDR3 nucleotides: TGTGCCAGCAGCATTGGACTAGCTAGGTCAGATACGCAGTATTTT.

This rearrangement joins TRBV29-1 to TRBJ1-1; weak D call: TRBD1 (5 bases). Germline CDR1 SQVTM, CDR2 ANQGSEA. CDR3 length: 15 amino acids. Trimming removed 3 bases from V and 0 bases from J, with 14 bases in between. DNA for the CDR3: TGCAGCGTTGATGGCCGCAGGGTCATGAACACTGAAGCTTTCTTT. This sequence encodes CSVDGRRVMNTEAFF.

V gene TRBV28 combines with J gene TRBJ1-5, with 7 nucleotides matching TRBD1. V shed 6 bases, J shed 2 bases, and the junction held 10 bases outside the gene matches. The CDR3 spans 16 residues. The germline CDR1 and CDR2 sequences are MDHEN and SYDVKM. The CDR3 nucleotides read TGTGCCAGCAGCGGGGCCAGGGGGTTTGGCAATCAGCCCCAGCATTTT. This encodes CASSGARGFGNQPQHF.

The chain recombines TRBV7-3 with TRBJ1-5, with D possibly matching TRBD1 (6 bases). This CDR3 has 15 residues. Germline V gives CDR1 SGHTA, CDR2 FQGTGA. V lost 5 bases and J 0 bases, leaving 11 bases between the germline ends. This CDR3 is CASSPRGHSNQPQHF. CDR3 DNA: TGTGCCAGCAGCCCCCGGGGACATAGCAATCAGCCCCAGCATTTT.

The chain has TRBV19 and TRBJ1-6, with D uncertain. Germline CDR1 reads LNHDA; CDR2 reads SQIVND (reference sequence). This CDR3 is built from 17 residues. V lost 1 base and J 0 bases, leaving 10 bases between the germline ends. In DNA, the CDR3 is TGTGCCAGTAGTATAGTTTCGGGAAGCTCCTATAATTCACCCCTCCACTTT. Residues: CASSIVSGSSYNSPLHF.